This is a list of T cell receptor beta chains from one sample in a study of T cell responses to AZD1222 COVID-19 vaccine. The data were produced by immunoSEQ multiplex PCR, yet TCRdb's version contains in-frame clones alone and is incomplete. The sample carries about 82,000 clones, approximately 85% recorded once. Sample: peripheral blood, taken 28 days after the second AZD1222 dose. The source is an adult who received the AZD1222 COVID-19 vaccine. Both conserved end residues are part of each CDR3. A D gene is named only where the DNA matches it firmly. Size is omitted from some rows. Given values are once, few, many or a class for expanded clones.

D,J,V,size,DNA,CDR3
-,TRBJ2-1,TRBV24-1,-,TGTGCCACCAGTGGTCCAGGGGTAGGATATGAGCAGTTCTTC,CATSGPGVGYEQFF
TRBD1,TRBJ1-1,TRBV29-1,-,TGCAGCGCGGGACAGACAAACACTGAAGCTTTCTTT,CSAGQTNTEAFF
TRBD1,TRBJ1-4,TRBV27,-,TGTGCCAGCAGTGCTACAGGGGGCGCCTTTCCAACTAATGAAAAACTGTTTTTT,CASSATGGAFPTNEKLFF
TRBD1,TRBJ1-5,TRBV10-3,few,TGTGCCATCAGGGGGGACAGAGATCAGCCCCAGCATTTT,CAIRGDRDQPQHF
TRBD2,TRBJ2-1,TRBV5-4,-,TGTGCCAGCAGCGCGACTAGCGGGGAATACAATGAGCAGTTCTTC,CASSATSGEYNEQFF
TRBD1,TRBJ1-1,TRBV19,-,TGTGCCAGTGCAAAACAGGGGGCGATGAACACTGAAGCTTTCTTT,CASAKQGAMNTEAFF
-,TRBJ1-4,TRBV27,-,TGTGCCAGCAGTTTAGGGGTGGCTTCGACACTTTGGTTT,CASSLGVASTLWF
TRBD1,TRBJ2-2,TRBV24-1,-,TGTGCCACCAGTGACCCGGGACAGGGCTTAACCGGGGAGCTGTTTTTT,CATSDPGQGLTGELFF
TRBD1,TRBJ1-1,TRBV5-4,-,TGTGCCAGCAGCGCCGGACAGGGGAGGAACACTGAAGCTTTCTTT,CASSAGQGRNTEAFF
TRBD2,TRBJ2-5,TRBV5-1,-,TGCGCCAGCAGCACCTCTGGGGGGGGACGGGCCGAGACCCAGTACTTC,CASSTSGGGRAETQYF
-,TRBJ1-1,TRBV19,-,TGTGCCAGTAGTATGGGGGTCGGCCTGAACACTGAAGCTTTCTTT,CASSMGVGLNTEAFF
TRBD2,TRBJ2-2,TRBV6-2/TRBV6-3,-,TGTGCCAGCAGATACCTACTAGCGGGAGGGGCCGGGGAGCTGTTTTTT,CASRYLLAGGAGELFF
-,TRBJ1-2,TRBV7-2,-,TGTGCCAGCAGCTTGCAGGGGACTTACTATGGCTACACCTTC,CASSLQGTYYGYTF
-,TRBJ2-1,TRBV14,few,TGTGCCAGCAGCCTGTACCGTGGGAGCTCCTACAATGAGCAGTTCTTC,CASSLYRGSSYNEQFF
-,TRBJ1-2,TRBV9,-,TGTGCCAGCAGCGTATCGGACAGAAGCTATGGCTACACCTTC,CASSVSDRSYGYTF
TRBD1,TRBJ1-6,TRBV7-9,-,TGTGCCAGCAGCTCCTTGGGACAGGGGGCCTCACCCCTCCACTTT,CASSSLGQGASPLHF
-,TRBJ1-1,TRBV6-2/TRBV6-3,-,TGTGCCAGCAGTTACTTCACTGAAGCTTTCTTT,CASSYFTEAFF
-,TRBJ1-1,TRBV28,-,TGTGCCAGCACGCGCGGTCCTGAAGCTTTCTTT,CASTRGPEAFF
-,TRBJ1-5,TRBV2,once,TGTGCCAGCAGTGAAGGGGTCGGGGTAGGTCAGCCCCAGCATTTT,CASSEGVGVGQPQHF
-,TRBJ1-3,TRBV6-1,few,TGTGCCAGCAGTGAAAGTGGCAGCAGAAACACCATATATTTT,CASSESGSRNTIYF
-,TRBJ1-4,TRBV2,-,TGTGCCAGCAGTCGGACAGAGCCTAATGAAAAACTGTTTTTT,CASSRTEPNEKLFF
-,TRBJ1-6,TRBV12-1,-,TGTGCCAGCAGCAAGGGTTCTGGCCCCCGTGGGTCACCCCTCCACTTT,CASSKGSGPRGSPLHF
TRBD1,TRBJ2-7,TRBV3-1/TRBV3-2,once,TGTGCCAGCAGCGCCCGGGACAGAACCAACGAGCAGTACTTC,CASSARDRTNEQYF
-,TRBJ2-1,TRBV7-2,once,TGTGCCAGCAGCTTAGGGACAGAGCGTGAGCAGTTCTTC,CASSLGTEREQFF